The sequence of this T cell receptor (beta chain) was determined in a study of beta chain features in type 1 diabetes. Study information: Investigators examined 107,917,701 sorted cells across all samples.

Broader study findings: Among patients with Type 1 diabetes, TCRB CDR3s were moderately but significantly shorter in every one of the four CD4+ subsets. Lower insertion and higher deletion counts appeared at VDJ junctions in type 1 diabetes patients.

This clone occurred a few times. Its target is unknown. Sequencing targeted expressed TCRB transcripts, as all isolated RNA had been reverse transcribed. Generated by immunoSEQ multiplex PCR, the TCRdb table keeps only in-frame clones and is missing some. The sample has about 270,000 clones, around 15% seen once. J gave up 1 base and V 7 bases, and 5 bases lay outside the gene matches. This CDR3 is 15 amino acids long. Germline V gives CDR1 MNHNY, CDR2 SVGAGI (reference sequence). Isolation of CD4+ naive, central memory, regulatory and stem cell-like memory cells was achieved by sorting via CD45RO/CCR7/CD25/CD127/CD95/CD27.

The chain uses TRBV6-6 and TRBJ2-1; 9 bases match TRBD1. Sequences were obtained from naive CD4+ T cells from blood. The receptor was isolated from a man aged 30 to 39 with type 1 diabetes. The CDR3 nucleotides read TGTGCCAGCAACAGACAGGGGGGATCCTACAATGAGCAGTTCTTC. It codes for CASNRQGGSYNEQFF.